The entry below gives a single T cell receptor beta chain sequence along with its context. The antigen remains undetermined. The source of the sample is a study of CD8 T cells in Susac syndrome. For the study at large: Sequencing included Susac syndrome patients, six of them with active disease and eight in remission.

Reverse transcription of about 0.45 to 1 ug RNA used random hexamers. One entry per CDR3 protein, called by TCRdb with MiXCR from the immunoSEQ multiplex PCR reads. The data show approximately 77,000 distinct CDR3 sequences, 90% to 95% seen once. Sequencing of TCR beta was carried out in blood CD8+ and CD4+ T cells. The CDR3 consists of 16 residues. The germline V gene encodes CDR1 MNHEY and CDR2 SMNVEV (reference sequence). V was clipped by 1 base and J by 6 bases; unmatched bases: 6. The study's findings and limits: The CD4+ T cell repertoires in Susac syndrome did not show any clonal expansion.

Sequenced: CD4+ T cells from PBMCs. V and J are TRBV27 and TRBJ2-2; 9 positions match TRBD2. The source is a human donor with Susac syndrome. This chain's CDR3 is CASSLFGVAGAGELFF. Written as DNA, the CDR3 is TGTGCCAGCAGTTTATTCGGGGTAGCGGGAGCCGGGGAGCTGTTTTTT.